This TCR beta chain is from a study of blood T cell repertoires in COVID-19. Study in general: Both acute and convalescent COVID-19 samples were obtained from the United States, Italy and Spain.

Germline CDR1 is SGHTA and CDR2 is FQGNSA. V shed 5 bases and J 4 bases; nucleotides not matched to a gene: 7. The length of the CDR3 is 16 residues. Assay used: immunoSEQ multiplex PCR; TCRdb lists only in-frame clones, some missing. The sample yields about 58,000 clones, around 79% seen once. This chain links TRBV7-2 with TRBJ2-3; 12 nucleotides line up with TRBD2. The sequencing input was peripheral blood. The TCR comes from a human donor in a cohort sampled during active COVID-19. CDR3 loop: CASSPRTSGAPDTQYF. CDR3 bases: TGTGCCAGCAGCCCAAGGACTAGCGGGGCCCCAGATACGCAGTATTTT.